The 24 T cell receptor beta chains below all came from one sample that was sequenced in a study of chemoradiotherapy in HPV16-positive cancers. This table comes from immunoSEQ multiplex PCR, and its TCRdb copy is limited to in-frame clones, with some not included. The profile covers 4,500 or so clones, with just under 75% appearing a single time and about 9% taken by the ten largest. The starting material was tumor tissue, obtained from a patient who underwent chemoradiotherapy. The receptors stem from a human donor with HPV-associated anogenital cancer.

This clone has just a few counts. The genes are TRBV7-9 and TRBJ2-2; 7 nucleotides agree with TRBD1. The germline CDR1 and CDR2 sequences are SEHNR and FQNEAQ (reference sequence). The CDR3 totals 13 residues. V was pared by 11 bases and J by 3 bases, with 6 bases of the junction left unmatched. CDR3 amino acids: CAVRDSYTGELFF. CDR3 DNA sequence: TGTGCCGTCCGGGACAGCTACACCGGGGAGCTGTTTTTT.

This chain uses TRBV5-6 with TRBJ1-2, with 8 bases lining up with TRBD1. The trim removed 1 base at V and 7 bases at J, leaving 9 bases unmatched. Germline V lookup: CDR1 SGHDT, CDR2 YYEEEE. The CDR3 sequence is 15 residues long. The CDR3 nucleotides read TGTGCCAGCAGCTTGCTAGGGCAGGGGGCTGGTGGCTACACCTTC. Translated, it gives CASSLLGQGAGGYTF.

The chain recombines TRBV5-1 with TRBJ2-1; 11 bases agree with TRBD2. The CDR3 is made up of 19 amino acids. Trimming took 4 bases from V and 0 from J; bases not matched to a gene: 12. Germline V lookup: CDR1 SGHRS, CDR2 YFSETQ. Here the CDR3 reads CASSGGPPLAGASYNEQFF. The DNA of the CDR3 is TGCGCCAGCAGCGGGGGACCGCCACTAGCGGGAGCCTCCTACAATGAGCAGTTCTTC.

The chain combines TRBV19 with TRBJ1-5, with 8 bases lining up with TRBD1. V trimming: 8 bases; J trimming: 7 bases; junction bases outside the gene matches: 10. CDR1 is LNHDA, CDR2 SQIVND, per germline (reference sequence). CDR3 length equals 14 residues. The CDR3 nucleotides read TGTGCCAGTTCCCCAGGGGGCGCGAGCCAGCCCCAGCATTTT. It yields the protein CASSPGGASQPQHF.

This chain joins TRBV19 and TRBJ2-2, with TRBD1 matching 7 bases. The CDR3 runs 14 residues. Looked up from germline, CDR1 is LNHDA and CDR2 is SQIVND (reference sequence). Unmatched junction bases numbered 6, after V lost 10 bases and J lost 1 base. CDR3 sequence (DNA): TGTGCCACCCGGGACAGATTGAACACCGGGGAGCTGTTTTTT. This encodes CATRDRLNTGELFF.

This clone has a handful of counts. The chain combines TRBV28 with TRBJ2-5; no clear D gene. Germline loops: CDR1 MDHEN, CDR2 SYDVKM. V lost 7 bases to trimming and J lost 0 bases, with 18 bases between them. CDR3 size: 16 residues. Here the CDR3 DNA reads TGTGCCAGCACCCCCGGCAACCTTATGTACCAAGAGACCCAGTACTTC. It translates to CASTPGNLMYQETQYF.

The chain employs TRBV6-6 and TRBJ2-7; D tentatively fits TRBD1 or TRBD2 (6 bases each). The V and J ends lost 6 bases and 1 base respectively, with 16 bases between them. CDR3 size: 15 residues. CDR1 MNHNY and CDR2 SVGAGI come from the germline V gene (reference sequence). The CDR3, as DNA: TGTGCCAGCAGAGAAGGGGGGCCCCGATCCTACGAGCAGTACTTC. Translation gives CASREGGPRSYEQYF.

The chain links TRBV5-1 to TRBJ1-1, with D possibly being TRBD1 (6 bases). The V and J ends lost 4 bases and 3 bases respectively, with 10 bases between them. CDR1 is SGHRS, CDR2 YFSETQ, per germline. The CDR3 is 13 amino acids. The CDR3 sequence: CASSQTGDTEAFF. CDR3 sequence (DNA): TGCGCCAGCAGCCAGACAGGAGACACTGAAGCTTTCTTT.

The V and J genes are TRBV7-2 and TRBJ2-7, with TRBD2 identical over 13 bases. CDR3 size: 15 residues. Germline CDR1 SGHTA, CDR2 FQGNSA. Trimming took 5 bases from V and 3 from J; bases not matched to a gene: 4. CDR3 sequence: CASSLGLAGVYEQYF. CDR3 DNA sequence: TGTGCCAGCAGCCTCGGACTAGCGGGAGTCTACGAGCAGTACTTC. The complete variable domain, with remaining parts taken from reference TRBV7-2 and TRBJ2-7, reads GAGVSQSPSNKVTEKGKDVELRCDPISGHTALYWYRQSLGQGLEFLIYFQGNSAPDKSGLPSDRFSAERTGGSVSTLTIQRTQQEDSAVYLCASSLGLAGVYEQYFGPGTRLTVT.

A few counts support this clone. V gene TRBV23-1 combines with J gene TRBJ2-5; D is unclear. TRBV23-1 is labeled an ORF, and its function is uncertain. V lost 3 bases to trimming and J lost 2 bases, with 22 bases between them. This CDR3 comprises 18 residues. The CDR3 reads CASSHRTPGGLEQETQYF. In DNA, the CDR3 is TGCGCCAGCAGTCATCGAACCCCTGGTGGTTTGGAACAAGAGACCCAGTACTTC.

V and J are TRBV27 and TRBJ2-1; 7 bases align to TRBD2. The CDR3 extends over 16 amino acids. Germline V gene data show CDR1 as MNHEY and CDR2 as SMNVEV (reference sequence). The J segment lost 9 bases and the V segment lost 5 bases, leaving 16 bases of the junction unmatched. Here the CDR3 reads CASSPRGRGVHGEQFF. Here the CDR3 DNA reads TGTGCCAGCAGTCCTAGGGGTCGGGGGGTACACGGTGAGCAGTTCTTC.

This clone is a singleton in its sample. The CDR3 bases are TGTGCCAGCAGCTTCCCGGGAGTGGGCAATGAGCAGTTCTTC. As protein: CASSFPGVGNEQFF. V gene TRBV11-3 combines with J gene TRBJ2-1; D perhaps matches TRBD2 (6 bases). V was cut by 3 bases and J by 6 bases, with 12 bases left in between. Per germline, CDR1 SGHNT and CDR2 YENEEA. The CDR3 runs 14 residues.

The genes are TRBV29-1 and TRBJ1-3; tentative D call: TRBD1 (5 bases). V was trimmed by 4 bases and J by 4 bases, leaving 11 bases between them. Germline V gene data show CDR1 as SQVTM and CDR2 as ANQGSEA. This CDR3 has 13 residues. The CDR3 bases are TGCAGCGTTGTATCAGGGTGGGGAAACACCATATATTTT. Its translation: CSVVSGWGNTIYF.

Regarding this clone: This sample includes further DNA sequences coding for the same CDR3. The chain recombines TRBV9 with TRBJ2-2; D not resolved. V lost 2 bases, J lost 1 base, and 3 bases lay in between. CDR1 is SGDLS and CDR2 is YYNGEE in the germline V gene. The CDR3 is 13 residues long. The CDR3 bases are TGTGCCAGCAGCGTGGGGAACACCGGGGAGCTGTTTTTT. The encoded protein is CASSVGNTGELFF.

The rearrangement joins TRBV5-6 to TRBJ2-3; D may be TRBD1 (6 bases). V was pared by 3 bases and J by 4 bases, with 12 bases between. Germline values: CDR1 SGHDT, CDR2 YYEEEE. The CDR3 consists of 14 residues. The CDR3 protein is CASSYRASSDTQYF. In DNA, the CDR3 is TGTGCCAGCAGCTACAGGGCCAGCTCAGATACGCAGTATTTT. Supplemented by reference TRBV5-6 and TRBJ2-3, the full variable domain reads DAGVTQSPTHLIKTRGQQVTLRCSPKSGHDTVSWYQQALGQGPQFIFQYYEEEERQRGNFPDRFSGHQFPNYSSELNVNALLLGDSALYLCASSYRASSDTQYFGPGTRLTVL.

This clone appeared a few times. The chain employs TRBV29-1 and TRBJ2-1; maybe TRBD1 (6 bases). The V and J ends lost 3 bases and 7 bases respectively, with 13 bases between them. This CDR3 comprises 13 residues. Looked up from germline, CDR1 is SQVTM and CDR2 is ANQGSEA. CDR3 amino acids: CSVDRTQGNEQFF. The CDR3 region has the DNA TGCAGCGTTGACCGGACTCAGGGGAATGAGCAGTTCTTC.

As for this clone: In the same sample, other DNA sequences code for this CDR3. This chain joins TRBV5-1 and TRBJ2-7; D not certain. Germline values: CDR1 SGHRS, CDR2 YFSETQ. This CDR3 is 14 amino acids long. Trimming stripped 0 bases from V and 0 bases from J, with 7 bases between. The CDR3 loop is CASSLDPSSYEQYF. Written as DNA, the CDR3 is TGCGCCAGCAGCTTGGACCCGAGCTCCTACGAGCAGTACTTC. The full variable domain, rest sourced from reference TRBV5-1 and TRBJ2-7, is KAGVTQTPRYLIKTRGQQVTLSCSPISGHRSVSWYQQTPGQGLQFLFEYFSETQRNKGNFPGRFSGRQFSNSRSEMNVSTLELGDSALYLCASSLDPSSYEQYFGPGTRLTVT.

This chain connects TRBV30 to TRBJ2-2; TRBD2 is a possible D gene (6 bases). The CDR3 is 14 residues long. Germline CDR1 reads GTSNPN; CDR2 reads SVGIG (reference sequence). V lost 3 bases to trimming and J lost 7 bases, with 15 bases between them. The CDR3: CAWSLGGRNGELFF. The CDR3 DNA is TGTGCCTGGAGCTTAGGTGGGAGGAACGGGGAGCTGTTTTTT.

The gene calls are TRBV29-1 and TRBJ2-2; D may match TRBD1 or TRBD2 (5 bases each). V gave up 5 bases and J gave up 0 bases, with 10 bases separating them. The CDR3 is 14 residues long. CDR1 SQVTM and CDR2 ANQGSEA come from the germline V gene. The CDR3, as DNA: TGCAGCGTTTCCGGGACGACGAACACCGGGGAGCTGTTTTTT. It yields the protein CSVSGTTNTGELFF.

This sequence joins TRBV4-3 and TRBJ1-4, with 7 bases aligning to TRBD1. J lost 7 bases, V lost 3 bases, and 8 bases had no gene match. Germline CDR1 and CDR2: LGHNA and YSLEER. The CDR3 has 15 residues. The CDR3 DNA is TGCGCCAGCAGCCAGGGCGACAGGGTGGGTGAAAAACTGTTTTTT. This translates into CASSQGDRVGEKLFF.

The J gene is TRBJ2-1, the V gene TRBV4-3; 9 nucleotides agree with TRBD2. This CDR3 has 16 amino acids. CDR1 and CDR2 (germline): LGHNA, YSLEER. V was pared by 5 bases and J by 4 bases, with 9 bases of the junction left unmatched. The CDR3 reads CASSEGSAGGYNEQFF. CDR3 bases: TGCGCCAGCAGCGAGGGGTCAGCGGGAGGTTACAATGAGCAGTTCTTC.

The CDR3 region has the DNA TGTGCCAGCAGCCGGAGGGGAAGCTCCTACGAGCAGTACTTC. Protein product: CASSRRGSSYEQYF. The V call is TRBV5-8, the J call TRBJ2-7; possibly TRBD2 for D (6 bases). The V gene's germline CDR1 is SGHTS and CDR2 YDEGEE. Trimming stripped 4 bases from V and 0 bases from J, with 11 bases between. This CDR3 comprises 14 residues.

This clone was seen only once. The rearrangement joins TRBV6-5 to TRBJ2-3; perhaps TRBD2 as D (6 bases). The CDR3 runs to 12 residues. Between the trimmed V and J ends, which lost 7 bases and 6 bases, there was a span of 11 bases. Germline loops: CDR1 MNHEY, CDR2 SVGAGI. In DNA, the CDR3 is TGTGCCAGCAACCCTGGGGGGGATACGCAGTATTTT. Its translation is CASNPGGDTQYF.

The chain combines TRBV7-2 with TRBJ1-5; D perhaps matches TRBD1 (5 bases). The CDR3 is made up of 16 amino acids. CDR1 is SGHTA, CDR2 FQGNSA, per germline. V lost 1 base to trimming and J lost 6 bases, with 16 bases between them. The CDR3 DNA reads TGTGCCAGCAGCTTAGATGTGGGGGTAGGAGTTCAGCCCCAGCATTTT. The encoded protein is CASSLDVGVGVQPQHF.